This TCR beta chain was captured by sequencing in a study of radiation and T cells in renal cell carcinoma. CDR1 is LNHDA, CDR2 SQIVND, per germline (reference sequence). This CDR3 comprises 15 residues. The trim removed 5 bases at V and 2 bases at J, leaving 7 bases unmatched. Findings and limits, study-wide: From baseline, blood top tumor clonotypes peaked at 2 weeks post-radiation.

Time point defined: blood 4 weeks post-SBRT, at nephrectomy. Stated treatment: 15 Gy SBRT to primary tumor, nephrectomy 4 weeks later. The patient's renal cell carcinoma had clear cell pathology. A word on this clone: No antigen is known for it.

Generated by immunoSEQ multiplex PCR, the TCRdb table keeps only in-frame clones and is missing some. The sample comprises fewer than 200,000 clones, around 89% of which are singletons, and approximately 10% rests with the top ten. The clonotype originates from a woman between 45 and 65 years old with renal cell carcinoma. The J gene is TRBJ2-5, the V gene TRBV19; 8 bases match TRBD1. Sequencing used blood, obtained from a patient whose treatment included radiotherapy and nephrectomy. CDR3: CASSSTGTGQETQYF. CDR3 bases: TGTGCCAGTAGTTCCACTGGGACAGGTCAAGAGACCCAGTACTTC.